These 23 T cell receptor beta chains were sequenced from one sample in a study of CD8+CD57+ T cells in acquired aplastic anemia listed by TCRdb under 2018. Sequencing took place on an Illumina HiSeq 2000. Genomic DNA was used as template for profiling of TCR beta VDJ combinations and CDR3 sequences. TCRdb handled the public reads itself, with Q25 trimming in fastp and clone calling in MiXCR, and kept productive beta chains. Here each entry gathers all rows of one CDR3 protein and keeps the most common genes and DNA. Here the sample has about 200,000 distinct CDR3 sequences; about half occur a single time. Clones ranked in the top ten supply 15% to 20% of the sample. Patients chosen for sequencing had shown expansion of CD8+CD57+ cells by flow cytometry. Sequences were obtained from sorted CD4+, CD8+, or CD8+CD57+ T cells (not recorded which) from PBMCs. The receptor set was obtained from a human donor with aplastic anemia.

This clonotype appeared a few times. The chain joins TRBV3-1 to TRBJ2-7; a possible D gene is TRBD2 (6 bases). The CDR3 is 15 amino acids. The V end lost 1 base, the J end lost 2 bases, and 12 bases lay between the germline ends. CDR1 and CDR2 from the germline V gene are LGHDT and YNNKEL (reference sequence). This CDR3 reads CASSQGAERAYEQYF. The CDR3 DNA follows: TGTGCCAGCAGCCAAGGGGCGGAGCGGGCCTACGAGCAGTACTTC.

The CDR3 nucleotides are TGCAGTGCTAGAGGGGGCCAGGGGAATGAAAAACTGTTTTTT. It translates to CSARGGQGNEKLFF. The V call is TRBV20-1, the J call TRBJ1-4; TRBD1 is a possible D gene (6 bases). The CDR3 contains 14 residues. Trimming took off 1 base at V and 5 bases at J, with 11 bases between the two ends. Germline loops: CDR1 DFQATT, CDR2 SNEGSKA (reference sequence).

This clonotype has a single count. This chain uses TRBV7-2 with TRBJ2-3; D uncertain. In germline, CDR1 is SGHTA, CDR2 FQGNSA. Trimming took off 7 bases at V and 1 base at J, with 18 bases between the two ends. The CDR3 sequence is 16 residues long. CDR3: CASTAPAPVGTDTQYF. The CDR3 DNA reads TGTGCCAGCACCGCCCCTGCCCCGGTCGGCACAGATACGCAGTATTTT.

This clonotype was observed at least ten times. The gene calls are TRBV9 and TRBJ1-2; the D gene is possibly TRBD1 (5 bases). Looked up from germline, CDR1 is SGDLS and CDR2 is YYNGEE. The V end lost 4 bases, the J end lost 9 bases, and 19 bases lay between the germline ends. This CDR3 region has 14 residues. The CDR3 DNA reads TGTGCCAGCAGCACAAATCAGGGAAAGGAGAGCTACACCTTC. Residues: CASSTNQGKESYTF.

This clonotype was observed a few times. The chain uses TRBV10-3 and TRBJ1-5, with D possibly being TRBD1 (6 bases). Trimming pared 4 bases from V and 1 base from J, leaving 17 bases between. CDR1 is ENHRY and CDR2 is SYGVKD in the germline V gene. The CDR3 extends over 17 amino acids. CDR3 in amino acids: CAISAQGFGISNQPQHF. Here the CDR3 DNA reads TGTGCCATCAGTGCCCAGGGGTTTGGGATAAGCAATCAGCCCCAGCATTTT.

This chain connects TRBV12-3 or TRBV12-4 to TRBJ2-1, with D perhaps TRBD1 (6 bases). This CDR3 has 14 amino acids. V lost 1 base and J 7 bases, leaving 11 bases between the germline ends. DNA of the CDR3: TGTGCCAGCAGTTTAGACAGGGATCCTAATGAGCAGTTCTTC. Encoded protein: CASSLDRDPNEQFF.

This clonotype has at least ten counts. The rearrangement links TRBV3-1 to TRBJ1-2; TRBD1 aligns across 7 bases. This CDR3 is built from 14 residues. Losses at the gene ends were 4 bases for V and 4 bases for J; bases not matched to a gene: 6. Germline CDR1 is LGHDT and CDR2 is YNNKEL (reference sequence). The CDR3 here is CASSRDSTSYGYTF. In nucleotides, the CDR3 is TGTGCCAGCAGCCGGGACAGCACTTCCTATGGCTACACCTTC.

In the case of this clonotype: A clone one base away is much larger, so this may be a read error. The chain recombines TRBV5-1 with TRBJ2-1, with 7 bases identical to TRBD2. The CDR3 loop spans 15 amino acids. Germline lookup yields CDR1 SGHRS and CDR2 YFSETQ. CDR3 coding DNA: TGTGCCAGCAGCTTTATGCGTCTGGGGGGGGGTGAGCAGTTCTTC. Its translation is CASSFMRLGGGEQFF.

The table lists this clonotype with a count of one. The V gene is TRBV7-8, the J gene TRBJ1-2; D is uncertain. Deletions cut 1 base from V and 4 bases from J, with 7 bases between. Germline V gives CDR1 SGHVS, CDR2 FQNEAQ. This CDR3 spans 13 amino acids. The CDR3 DNA reads as TGTGCCAGCAGCTTAGGACCGGTCTATGGCTACACCTTC. Translation gives CASSLGPVYGYTF.

This clonotype was detected many times. This rearrangement joins TRBV6-5 to TRBJ2-5; 8 nucleotides align to TRBD2. CDR1 and CDR2 (germline): MNHEY, SVGAGI. Losses at the gene ends were 5 bases for V and 1 base for J; bases not matched to a gene: 6. The CDR3 loop spans 15 amino acids. The CDR3 loop is CASSAWSGGQETQYF. The CDR3 region has the DNA TGTGCCAGCAGTGCGTGGAGCGGGGGCCAAGAGACCCAGTACTTC.

The table lists this clonotype with a few counts. The chain combines TRBV20-1 with TRBJ2-7, with a possible D match to TRBD1 (5 bases). Trimming removed 4 bases at V and 2 bases at J, with 9 bases between. CDR1 DFQATT and CDR2 SNEGSKA come from the germline V gene (reference sequence). The CDR3 is made up of 12 amino acids. The CDR3 DNA is TGCAGTGCTAAGGGGTTGGCCTACGAGCAGTACTTC. Translation: CSAKGLAYEQYF.

This rearrangement joins TRBV4-1 to TRBJ2-6; D is perhaps TRBD1 or TRBD2 (5 bases each). In germline, CDR1 is MGHRA, CDR2 YSYEKL. Trimming left V 4 bases short and J 2 bases short, with 12 bases between. The CDR3 contains 16 residues. CDR3 bases: TGCGCCAGCAGCCCCAGAGAGGGGACTGGGGCCAACGTCCTGACTTTC. The encoded protein is CASSPREGTGANVLTF.

Comments on this clonotype: This may stem from a read error, because a much larger clone lies one nucleotide away. This chain connects TRBV12-3 or TRBV12-4 to TRBJ1-1; 8 bases are shared with TRBD1. The J segment lost 11 bases and the V segment lost 3 bases, leaving 11 bases of the junction unmatched. This CDR3 is 14 amino acids long. The CDR3 is CASSLTGALRRAFF. The CDR3 DNA is TGTGCCAGCAGTTTGACAGGGGCCTTACGGCGGGCTTTCTTT.

This clonotype was seen ten or more times. The V call is TRBV5-6, the J call TRBJ1-4, with D maybe TRBD1 (6 bases). This CDR3 is built from 15 residues. Trimming shortened V by 2 bases and J by 5 bases, and 13 bases separated the two germline ends. The germline V gene has CDR1 SGHDT and CDR2 YYEEEE. The DNA for the CDR3 is TGTGCCAGCAGCTTAACAGGGCCGGGAAATGAAAAACTGTTTTTT. Its protein is CASSLTGPGNEKLFF. Full variable domain (missing parts from reference TRBV5-6 and TRBJ1-4): DAGVTQSPTHLIKTRGQQVTLRCSPKSGHDTVSWYQQALGQGPQFIFQYYEEEERQRGNFPDRFSGHQFPNYSSELNVNALLLGDSALYLCASSLTGPGNEKLFFGSGTQLSVL.

The table lists this clonotype with many counts. J is TRBJ2-2 and V is TRBV20-1; 11 bases are a match to TRBD2. Losses at the gene ends were 3 bases for V and 5 bases for J; bases not matched to a gene: 5. The CDR3 is 15 amino acids. Germline lookup yields CDR1 DFQATT and CDR2 SNEGSKA (reference sequence). CDR3 sequence reads: CSASGRTSGTGELFF. The CDR3 DNA reads TGCAGTGCTAGCGGCCGGACTAGCGGGACCGGGGAGCTGTTTTTT.

V is TRBV10-3 and J is TRBJ2-7; TRBD1 matches 8 bases. CDR1 and CDR2 from the germline V gene are ENHRY and SYGVKD. The CDR3 spans 14 residues. V shed 6 bases and J 3 bases; nucleotides not matched to a gene: 7. The CDR3 reads CAIRGGGQGYEQYF. In nucleotides, the CDR3 is TGTGCCATCAGGGGCGGCGGACAGGGCTACGAGCAGTACTTC.

The rearrangement uses TRBV7-2 and TRBJ1-1; D unclear. The CDR3 loop spans 13 amino acids. V dropped 1 base and J dropped 5 bases, with 8 bases sitting between them. The germline CDR1 and CDR2 sequences are SGHTA and FQGNSA. CDR3 sequence (DNA): TGTACCAGCAGCTTAGAAAAAACAACTGAAGCTTTCTTT. It translates to CTSSLEKTTEAFF.

V gene TRBV7-9 combines with J gene TRBJ1-2; TRBD1 matches at 11 bases. CDR1 and CDR2 (germline): SEHNR, FQNEAQ (reference sequence). The J segment lost 8 bases and the V segment lost 4 bases, leaving 12 bases of the junction unmatched. The CDR3 sequence is 16 residues long. CDR3 coding DNA: TGTGCCAGCAGCTCCCGGACAGGGGGCTCGGCTCGGGGCTACACCTTC. Its protein is CASSSRTGGSARGYTF.

In the case of this clonotype: A single base separates this from a much larger clone, so it may be a read error. The V call is TRBV4-1, the J call TRBJ2-2; no reliable D call. The CDR3 loop spans 14 amino acids. Germline V gene sequence: CDR1 MGHRA, CDR2 YSYEKL. CDR3: CAGSLSSLAGELFF. The CDR3 nucleotides are TGCGCCGGCAGCCTCTCGAGTCTAGCCGGGGAGCTGTTTTTT.

This clonotype was detected many times. V gene TRBV6-1 combines with J gene TRBJ2-5, with 7 bases lining up with TRBD2. Trimming at V came to 1 base and at J to 5 bases, leaving 4 bases not matched to a gene. CDR3 length equals 14 residues. Germline CDR1 reads MNHNS; CDR2 reads SASEGT. Here the CDR3 reads CASSEGTRGETQYF. DNA for the CDR3: TGTGCCAGCAGTGAAGGGACTAGGGGCGAGACCCAGTACTTC.

V and J are TRBV15 and TRBJ1-2; D is perhaps TRBD1 (5 bases). Trimming took off 0 bases at V and 4 bases at J, with 24 bases between the two ends. This CDR3 comprises 19 residues. Germline V gene data show CDR1 as LNHNV and CDR2 as YYDKDF (reference sequence). CDR3 amino acids: CATSRDKEVGGDRSYGYTF. CDR3 bases: TGTGCCACCAGCAGAGATAAGGAGGTGGGAGGGGACCGGAGCTATGGCTACACCTTC.

The chain carries TRBV15 and TRBJ1-4, with 9 bases fitting TRBD1. Germline V CDR1 and CDR2: LNHNV, YYDKDF (reference sequence). The CDR3 loop spans 15 amino acids. J lost 7 bases, V lost 1 base, and 4 bases had no gene match. CDR3 sequence: CATSRGDRDSEKLFF. The DNA for the CDR3 is TGTGCCACCAGCAGAGGGGACAGGGATAGTGAAAAACTGTTTTTT.

The chain has TRBV18 and TRBJ1-1; no reliable D call. The ends were cut back, 1 base at V and 3 bases at J, with 12 bases in the middle. The germline V gene encodes CDR1 KGHSH and CDR2 LQKENI. This CDR3 is built from 15 residues. As DNA, the CDR3 is TGTGCCAGCTCACCACGGCTCCAGGAGGACACTGAAGCTTTCTTT. Amino acids: CASSPRLQEDTEAFF.